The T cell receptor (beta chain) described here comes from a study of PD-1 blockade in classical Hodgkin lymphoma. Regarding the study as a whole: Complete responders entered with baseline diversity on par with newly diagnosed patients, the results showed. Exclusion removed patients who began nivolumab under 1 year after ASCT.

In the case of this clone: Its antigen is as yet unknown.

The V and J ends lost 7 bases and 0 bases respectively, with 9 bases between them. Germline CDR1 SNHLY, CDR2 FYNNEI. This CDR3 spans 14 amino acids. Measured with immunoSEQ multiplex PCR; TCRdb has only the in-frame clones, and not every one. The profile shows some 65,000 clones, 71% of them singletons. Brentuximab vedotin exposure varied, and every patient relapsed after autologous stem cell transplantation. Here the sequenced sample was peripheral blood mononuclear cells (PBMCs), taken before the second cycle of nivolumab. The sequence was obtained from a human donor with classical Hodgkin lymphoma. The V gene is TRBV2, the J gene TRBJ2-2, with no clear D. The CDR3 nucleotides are TGTGCCAGCAAACAGTGGGCGAACACCGGGGAGCTGTTTTTT. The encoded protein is CASKQWANTGELFF.